This is a list of T cell receptor beta chains from one sample in a study of shared clonotypes between healthy human individuals. The protocol was immunoSEQ multiplex PCR, while the TCRdb copy is restricted to in-frame clones and leaves out a portion. The data show hundreds of thousands of clones, around 95% seen once. The sample was naive CD8+ T cells sorted from blood. These receptors originate from a woman in her twenties or thirties in good health. Both conserved end residues are part of each CDR3. A D gene is named only where the DNA matches it firmly. Expanded clones are given a class, and other clones once, few, many or no size at all.

clone_size j_call cdr3_length v_call d_call cdr3_aa cdr3_nt
- TRBJ2-1 13 TRBV19 - CASSMGRYNEQFF TGTGCCAGTAGTATGGGCAGATACAATGAGCAGTTCTTC
- TRBJ1-1 12 TRBV27 TRBD1 CASRTGGTEAFF TGTGCCAGCAGAACAGGGGGTACTGAAGCTTTCTTT
- TRBJ2-1 16 TRBV11-2 TRBD2 CASSFATSGRHSEQFF TGTGCCAGCAGCTTTGCTACCAGCGGGAGACACAGTGAGCAGTTCTTC
- TRBJ2-7 15 TRBV7-9 TRBD2 CASSEYSGRNYEQYF TGTGCCAGCAGCGAATATAGCGGGAGGAACTACGAGCAGTACTTC
few TRBJ2-7 15 TRBV5-6 TRBD2 CASSLSLAGPYEQYF TGTGCCAGCAGCTTGTCGTTAGCGGGACCCTACGAGCAGTACTTC
once TRBJ1-4 16 TRBV2 TRBD1 CASSEWSGGTNEKLFF TGTGCCAGCAGTGAGTGGTCAGGGGGAACTAATGAAAAACTGTTTTTT
- TRBJ2-7 17 TRBV7-9 - CASSLISHGGGAYEQYF TGTGCCAGCAGCTTAATTTCCCACGGTGGAGGGGCCTACGAGCAGTACTTC
once TRBJ2-7 15 TRBV28 - CASSLDFGSSYEQYF TGTGCCAGCAGTTTAGATTTCGGAAGCTCCTACGAGCAGTACTTC
- TRBJ2-7 15 TRBV28 TRBD2 CASSEGLAGVHEQYF TGTGCCAGCAGTGAGGGACTAGCGGGAGTTCACGAGCAGTACTTC
- TRBJ1-5 14 TRBV27 - CASSFEYSNQPQHF TGTGCCAGCAGCTTCGAATATAGCAATCAGCCCCAGCATTTT
- TRBJ2-1 15 TRBV6-6 TRBD2 CASRSLAGGDNEQFF TGTGCCAGCAGGTCCTTAGCGGGAGGGGACAATGAGCAGTTCTTC
- TRBJ1-6 15 TRBV4-1 TRBD1 CASSPGQEKNSPLHF TGCGCCAGCAGCCCAGGACAGGAAAAGAATTCACCCCTCCACTTT
- TRBJ1-6 14 TRBV27 TRBD1 CASSPTGANSPLHF TGTGCCAGCTCCCCGACAGGGGCAAATTCACCCCTCCACTTT
once TRBJ2-7 14 TRBV5-5 - CASSLARISYEQYF TGTGCCAGCAGCTTGGCTCGGATCTCCTACGAGCAGTACTTC
once TRBJ2-2 15 TRBV6-5 - CASSPQGGRAGELFF TGTGCCAGCAGTCCCCAGGGGGGGAGGGCCGGGGAGCTGTTTTTT
once TRBJ2-7 13 TRBV10-3 - CAIGNDGSYEQYF TGTGCCATCGGCAACGACGGTTCCTACGAGCAGTACTTC
- TRBJ2-2 12 TRBV27 - CASTSGAWELFF TGTGCCAGCACCAGTGGGGCTTGGGAGCTGTTTTTT
- TRBJ2-5 15 TRBV19 - CASSIVNSGGETQYF TGTGCCAGTAGTATAGTGAACAGCGGCGGCGAGACCCAGTACTTC
once TRBJ2-1 15 TRBV7-3 - CASSLRRGEYNEQFF TGTGCCAGCAGCTTACGCAGGGGGGAGTACAATGAGCAGTTCTTC
- TRBJ1-1 13 TRBV19 - CASSPTLNTEAFF TGTGCCAGTAGTCCGACCCTCAACACTGAAGCTTTCTTT
- TRBJ2-7 15 TRBV14 - CASSPGLNRAYEQYF TGTGCCAGCAGCCCTGGACTAAATAGGGCCTACGAGCAGTACTTC
- TRBJ2-7 14 TRBV28 - CASSLLRGSYEQYF TGTGCCAGCAGTTTACTCAGGGGATCCTACGAGCAGTACTTC
- TRBJ2-1 15 TRBV6-5 TRBD2 CASSPGTSGSFRQFF TGTGCCAGCAGTCCGGGGACTAGCGGGAGTTTCAGGCAGTTCTTC
- TRBJ2-1 14 TRBV29-1 - CSVGGLRSYNEQFF TGCAGCGTTGGAGGGCTCCGATCCTACAATGAGCAGTTCTTC